Listed below are T cell receptor beta chains from one sample, sequenced in a study of blood T cell repertoires in COVID-19. Generated by immunoSEQ multiplex PCR, the TCRdb table keeps only in-frame clones and is missing some. Of 55,000 to 85,000 clones in the sample, around 90% were seen once. The sample consisted of peripheral blood. These receptors were obtained from a human donor in a cohort sampled during active COVID-19. Both conserved end residues are part of each CDR3. Fields, in order: D gene, V gene, J gene, clone size, CDR3 DNA, CDR3 protein. A D gene is named only where the DNA matches it firmly. Clone size is stated in some rows and not others, as once, few, many or a class when expanded.

D gene: NA; V gene: TRBV5-6; J gene: TRBJ2-2; clone size: NA; CDR3 DNA: TGTGCCAGCAGCTTGGGAGGGCCCGGGGAGCTGTTTTTT; CDR3 protein: CASSLGGPGELFF
D gene: NA; V gene: TRBV1; J gene: TRBJ2-3; clone size: NA; CDR3 DNA: TGCACCAGCAGCCAAGTGGGGGGGGCCGAGTGCACAGATACGCAGTATTTT; CDR3 protein: CTSSQVGGAECTDTQYF
D gene: TRBD2; V gene: TRBV10-3; J gene: TRBJ2-7; clone size: NA; CDR3 DNA: TGTGCCATCAGTGAAAGCCTAGCGGGAGGCTACGAGCAGTACTTC; CDR3 protein: CAISESLAGGYEQYF
D gene: TRBD1; V gene: TRBV5-4; J gene: TRBJ2-7; clone size: NA; CDR3 DNA: TGTGCCAGCAGCTGGGCCGGGACAGGGTTTTACGAGCAGTACTTC; CDR3 protein: CASSWAGTGFYEQYF
D gene: TRBD1; V gene: TRBV6-1; J gene: TRBJ2-7; clone size: NA; CDR3 DNA: TGTGCCAGCAGTGAAGCCGACAGGGACGAGCAGTACTTC; CDR3 protein: CASSEADRDEQYF
D gene: NA; V gene: TRBV30; J gene: TRBJ1-3; clone size: NA; CDR3 DNA: TGTGCCAGAGACAGCTCTGGAAACACCATATATTTT; CDR3 protein: CARDSSGNTIYF
D gene: TRBD1; V gene: TRBV30; J gene: TRBJ1-3; clone size: NA; CDR3 DNA: TGTGCCTGGAGCCATGGACAGGGTACTGGAAACACCATATATTTT; CDR3 protein: CAWSHGQGTGNTIYF
D gene: NA; V gene: TRBV3-1/TRBV3-2; J gene: TRBJ2-5; clone size: NA; CDR3 DNA: TGTGCCAGCAGCCAAGAGATAATAGGGGGACGGGAGACCCAGTACTTC; CDR3 protein: CASSQEIIGGRETQYF
D gene: TRBD1; V gene: TRBV12-3/TRBV12-4; J gene: TRBJ2-7; clone size: NA; CDR3 DNA: TGTGCCAGCAGTTCGACAGGGGGGTACGAGCAGTACTTC; CDR3 protein: CASSSTGGYEQYF
D gene: TRBD1; V gene: TRBV4-1; J gene: TRBJ1-2; clone size: NA; CDR3 DNA: TGCGCCAGCAGCCAAGGGTCAGGGGGCTCTAACTATGGCTACACCTTC; CDR3 protein: CASSQGSGGSNYGYTF
D gene: TRBD1; V gene: TRBV6-5; J gene: TRBJ1-2; clone size: NA; CDR3 DNA: TGTGCCAGCCGGACCGACAGGGTCTCTAACTATGGCTACACCTTC; CDR3 protein: CASRTDRVSNYGYTF
D gene: NA; V gene: TRBV19; J gene: TRBJ1-1; clone size: NA; CDR3 DNA: TGTGCCAGTAGTATAGGGCAAGGGGTGGGGACTGAAGCTTTCTTT; CDR3 protein: CASSIGQGVGTEAFF
D gene: NA; V gene: TRBV27; J gene: TRBJ2-4; clone size: NA; CDR3 DNA: TGTGCCAGCAGTTTCTCAGCGTTTAAAAACATTCAGTACTTC; CDR3 protein: CASSFSAFKNIQYF
D gene: NA; V gene: TRBV27; J gene: TRBJ1-1; clone size: NA; CDR3 DNA: TGTGCCAGCAGTTACCGGACAGCGAACACTGAAGCTTTCTTT; CDR3 protein: CASSYRTANTEAFF
D gene: NA; V gene: TRBV7-9; J gene: TRBJ2-2; clone size: NA; CDR3 DNA: TGTGCCAGCAGCGAACGCAGGGGAGAAGGCGGGGAGCTGTTTTTT; CDR3 protein: CASSERRGEGGELFF
D gene: TRBD2; V gene: TRBV6-5; J gene: TRBJ2-3; clone size: NA; CDR3 DNA: TGTGCCAGCAGTCTGGCGGGAGGTCATGGTACGCAGTATTTT; CDR3 protein: CASSLAGGHGTQYF
D gene: TRBD2; V gene: TRBV7-2; J gene: TRBJ2-3; clone size: few; CDR3 DNA: TGTGCCAGCAGCCCGCCCATTCCTAAACTAGCGGGGGTGGGAGATACGCAGTATTTT; CDR3 protein: CASSPPIPKLAGVGDTQYF
D gene: NA; V gene: TRBV5-6; J gene: TRBJ2-1; clone size: NA; CDR3 DNA: TGTGCCAGCAGCCCTAGGGGGACTACCCCCTACAATGAGCAGTTCTTC; CDR3 protein: CASSPRGTTPYNEQFF
D gene: NA; V gene: TRBV6-2/TRBV6-3; J gene: TRBJ1-1; clone size: few; CDR3 DNA: TGTGCCAGCAGTTACTCGCAGGGATACACTGAAGCTTTCTTT; CDR3 protein: CASSYSQGYTEAFF
D gene: NA; V gene: TRBV28; J gene: TRBJ1-3; clone size: NA; CDR3 DNA: TGTGCCAGCAGTTCTCCTGGGGGGGGAAACTCTGGAAACACCATATATTTT; CDR3 protein: CASSSPGGGNSGNTIYF
D gene: NA; V gene: TRBV29-1; J gene: TRBJ2-5; clone size: NA; CDR3 DNA: TGCAGCGTACTCCAAGACTCATTTTTCGAGACCCAGTACTTC; CDR3 protein: CSVLQDSFFETQYF